This TCR beta chain was captured in a study of cytomegalovirus exposure and HLA in healthy donors. This CDR3 region has 15 residues. In germline, CDR1 is MNHNY, CDR2 SVGAGI (reference sequence). J gave up 0 bases and V 6 bases, and 6 bases lay outside the gene matches. PCR used 60 Vbeta primers and 13 Jbeta primers. Sequencing used immunoSEQ multiplex PCR; TCRdb keeps in-frame clones, though not all of them. The table has about 180,000 clones, 70% to 80% seen once. This clone was observed a few times. The TCR sequence derives from a male donor in good health and CMV-seronegative. This chain joins TRBV6-6 and TRBJ2-7; 9 bases line up with TRBD1. Sequencing used PBMCs. The CDR3 is CASRRSGQGSYEQYF. CDR3 DNA: TGTGCCAGCAGACGGTCGGGACAGGGCTCCTACGAGCAGTACTTC.